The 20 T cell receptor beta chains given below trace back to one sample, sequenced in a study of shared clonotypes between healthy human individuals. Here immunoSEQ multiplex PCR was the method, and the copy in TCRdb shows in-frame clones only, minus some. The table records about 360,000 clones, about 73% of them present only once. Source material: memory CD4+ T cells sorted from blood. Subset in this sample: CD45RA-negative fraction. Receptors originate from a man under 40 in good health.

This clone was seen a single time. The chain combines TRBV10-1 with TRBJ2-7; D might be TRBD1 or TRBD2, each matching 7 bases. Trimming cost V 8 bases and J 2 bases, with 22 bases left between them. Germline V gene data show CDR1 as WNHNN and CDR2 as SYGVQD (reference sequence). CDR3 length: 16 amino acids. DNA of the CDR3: TGCGCCAGCTCCGCCGGGACAGTGCGGGAGCCCTACGAGCAGTACTTC. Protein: CASSAGTVREPYEQYF.

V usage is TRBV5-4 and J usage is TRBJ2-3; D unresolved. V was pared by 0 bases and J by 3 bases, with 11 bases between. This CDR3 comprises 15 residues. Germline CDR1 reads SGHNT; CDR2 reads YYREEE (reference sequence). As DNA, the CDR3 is TGTGCCAGCAGCTTGGGCATCTTGGGGACAGATACGCAGTATTTT. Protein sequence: CASSLGILGTDTQYF.

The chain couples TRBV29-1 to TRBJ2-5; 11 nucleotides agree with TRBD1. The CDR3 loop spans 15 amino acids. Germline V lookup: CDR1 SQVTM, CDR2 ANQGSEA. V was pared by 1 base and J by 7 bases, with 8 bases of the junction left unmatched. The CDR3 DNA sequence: TGCAGCGTTGAAGGTGGACAGGGGGCTTATGGGACCCAGTACTTC. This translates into CSVEGGQGAYGTQYF.

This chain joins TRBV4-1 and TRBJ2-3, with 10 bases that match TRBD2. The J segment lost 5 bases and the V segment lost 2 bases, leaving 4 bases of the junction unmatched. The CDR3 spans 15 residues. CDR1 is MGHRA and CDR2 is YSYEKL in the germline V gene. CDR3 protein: CASSQLAGDGDTQYF. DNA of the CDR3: TGCGCCAGCAGCCAACTAGCGGGAGATGGAGATACGCAGTATTTT.

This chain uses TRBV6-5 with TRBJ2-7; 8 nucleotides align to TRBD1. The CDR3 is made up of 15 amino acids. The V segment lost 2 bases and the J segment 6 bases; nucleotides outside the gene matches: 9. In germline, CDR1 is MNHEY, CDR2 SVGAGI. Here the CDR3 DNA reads TGTGCCAGCAGTTACACGGGACAGGTCGGCTTCGAGCAGTACTTC. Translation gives CASSYTGQVGFEQYF.

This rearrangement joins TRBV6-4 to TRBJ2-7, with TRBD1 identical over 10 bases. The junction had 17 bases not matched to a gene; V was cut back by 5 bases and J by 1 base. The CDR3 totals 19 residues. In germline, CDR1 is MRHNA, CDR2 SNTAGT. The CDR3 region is CASSRKGGPGQGISYEQYF. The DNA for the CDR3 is TGTGCCAGCAGTAGAAAAGGTGGCCCGGGACAGGGGATTTCCTACGAGCAGTACTTC.

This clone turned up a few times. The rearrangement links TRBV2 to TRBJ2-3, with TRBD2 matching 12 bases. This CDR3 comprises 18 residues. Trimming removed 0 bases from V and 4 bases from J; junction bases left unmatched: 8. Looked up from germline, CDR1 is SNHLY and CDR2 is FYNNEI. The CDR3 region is CASSEAPGTSGRADTQYF. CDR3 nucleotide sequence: TGTGCCAGCAGTGAAGCGCCCGGGACTAGCGGGCGTGCAGATACGCAGTATTTT.

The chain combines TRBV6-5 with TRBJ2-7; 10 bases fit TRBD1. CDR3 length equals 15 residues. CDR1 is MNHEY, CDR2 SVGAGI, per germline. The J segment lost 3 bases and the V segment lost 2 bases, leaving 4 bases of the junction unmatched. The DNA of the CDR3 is TGTGCCAGCAGTTACCTTGGGACAGGGGTCTACGAGCAGTACTTC. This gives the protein CASSYLGTGVYEQYF.

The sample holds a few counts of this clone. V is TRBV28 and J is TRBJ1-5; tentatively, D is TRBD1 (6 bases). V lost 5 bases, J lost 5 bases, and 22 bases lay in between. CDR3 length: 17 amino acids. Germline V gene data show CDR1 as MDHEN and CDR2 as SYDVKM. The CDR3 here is CASSPARGPPGYQPQHF. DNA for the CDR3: TGTGCCAGCAGTCCCGCCAGGGGCCCCCCGGGATATCAGCCCCAGCATTTT. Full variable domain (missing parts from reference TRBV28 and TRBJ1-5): DVKVTQSSRYLVKRTGEKVFLECVQDMDHENMFWYRQDPGLGLRLIYFSYDVKMKEKGDIPEGYSVSREKKERFSLILESASTNQTSMYLCASSPARGPPGYQPQHFGDGTRLSIL.

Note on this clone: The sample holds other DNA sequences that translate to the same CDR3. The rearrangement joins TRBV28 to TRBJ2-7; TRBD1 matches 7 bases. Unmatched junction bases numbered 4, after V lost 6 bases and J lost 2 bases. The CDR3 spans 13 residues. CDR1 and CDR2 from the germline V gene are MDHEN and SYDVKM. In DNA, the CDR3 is TGTGCCAGCAGCCTGGGACAGACCTACGAGCAGTACTTC. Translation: CASSLGQTYEQYF.

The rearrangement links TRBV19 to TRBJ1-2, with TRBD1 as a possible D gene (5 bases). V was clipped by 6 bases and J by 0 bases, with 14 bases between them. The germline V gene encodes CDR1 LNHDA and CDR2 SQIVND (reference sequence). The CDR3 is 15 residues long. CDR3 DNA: TGTGCCAGTAGCTCTAGGGGAGGATCTAACTATGGCTACACCTTC. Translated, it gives CASSSRGGSNYGYTF.

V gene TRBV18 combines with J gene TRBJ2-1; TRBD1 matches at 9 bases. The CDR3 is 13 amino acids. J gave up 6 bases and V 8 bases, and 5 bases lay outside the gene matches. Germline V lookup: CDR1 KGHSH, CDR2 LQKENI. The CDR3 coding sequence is TGTGCCAGCGAACCGGGACAGGGCAATGAGCAGTTCTTC. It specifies CASEPGQGNEQFF.

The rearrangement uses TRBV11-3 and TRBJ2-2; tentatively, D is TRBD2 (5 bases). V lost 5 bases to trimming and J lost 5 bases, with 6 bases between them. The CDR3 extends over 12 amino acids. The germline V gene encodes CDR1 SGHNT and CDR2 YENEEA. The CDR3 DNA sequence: TGTGCCAGCAGCACTAGAACCGGGGAGCTGTTTTTT. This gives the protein CASSTRTGELFF. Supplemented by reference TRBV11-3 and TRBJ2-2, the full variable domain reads EAGVVQSPRYKIIEKKQPVAFWCNPISGHNTLYWYLQNLGQGPELLIRYENEEAVDDSQLPKDRFSAERLKGVDSTLKIQPAELGDSAVYLCASSTRTGELFFGEGSRLTVL.

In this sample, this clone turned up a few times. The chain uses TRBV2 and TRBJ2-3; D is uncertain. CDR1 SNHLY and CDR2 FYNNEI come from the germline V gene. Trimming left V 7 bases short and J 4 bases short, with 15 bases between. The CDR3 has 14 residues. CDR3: CASKVARASDTQYF. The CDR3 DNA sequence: TGTGCCAGCAAGGTGGCTAGGGCATCAGATACGCAGTATTTT.

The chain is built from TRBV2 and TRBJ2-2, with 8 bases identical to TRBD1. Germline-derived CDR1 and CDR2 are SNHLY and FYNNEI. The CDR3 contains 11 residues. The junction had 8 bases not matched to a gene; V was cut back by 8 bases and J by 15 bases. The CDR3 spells CASGRTGPVFF. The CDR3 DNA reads TGTGCCAGCGGAAGGACAGGGCCGGTGTTTTTT.

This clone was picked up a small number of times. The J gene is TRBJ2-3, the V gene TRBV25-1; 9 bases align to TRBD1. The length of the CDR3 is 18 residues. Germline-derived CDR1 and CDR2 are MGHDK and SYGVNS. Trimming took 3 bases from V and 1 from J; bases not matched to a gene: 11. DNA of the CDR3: TGTGCCAGCAGTGAGAACAGGGGGCAAGGGTCTGGCACAGATACGCAGTATTTT. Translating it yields CASSENRGQGSGTDTQYF. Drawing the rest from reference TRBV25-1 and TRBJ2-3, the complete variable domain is EADIYQTPRYLVIGTGKKITLECSQTMGHDKMYWYQQDPGMELHLIHYSYGVNSTEKGDLSSESTVSRIRTEHFPLTLESARPSHTSQYLCASSENRGQGSGTDTQYFGPGTRLTVL.

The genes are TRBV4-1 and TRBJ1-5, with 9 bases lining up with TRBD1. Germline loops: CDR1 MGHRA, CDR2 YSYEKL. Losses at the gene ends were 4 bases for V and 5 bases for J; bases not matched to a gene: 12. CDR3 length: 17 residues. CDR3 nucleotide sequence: TGCGCCAGCAGCCCGGCCAGGGACAGGGTAGGGTATCAGCCCCAGCATTTT. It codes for CASSPARDRVGYQPQHF.

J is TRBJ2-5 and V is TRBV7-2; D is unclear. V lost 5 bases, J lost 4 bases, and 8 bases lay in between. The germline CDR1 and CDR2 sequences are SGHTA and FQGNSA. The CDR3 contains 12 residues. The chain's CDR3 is CASSRQRETQYF. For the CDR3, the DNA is TGTGCCAGCAGCCGACAACGAGAGACCCAGTACTTC.

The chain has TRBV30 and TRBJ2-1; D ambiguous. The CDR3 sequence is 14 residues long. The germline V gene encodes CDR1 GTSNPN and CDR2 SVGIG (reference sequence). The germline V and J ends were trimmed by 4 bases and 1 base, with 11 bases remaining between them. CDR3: CAWKPGRSYNEQFF. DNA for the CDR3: TGTGCCTGGAAGCCGGGTAGGTCCTACAATGAGCAGTTCTTC.

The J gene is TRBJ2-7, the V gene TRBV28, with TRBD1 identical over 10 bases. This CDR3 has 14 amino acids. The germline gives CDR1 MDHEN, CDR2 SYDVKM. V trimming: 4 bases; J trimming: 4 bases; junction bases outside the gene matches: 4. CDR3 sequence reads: CASSWGTGVYEQYF. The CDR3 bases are TGTGCCAGCAGTTGGGGGACAGGGGTGTACGAGCAGTACTTC.